This TCR beta chain was identified in a study of cytomegalovirus exposure and HLA in healthy donors. Study results and limitations: Listed as cytomegalovirus-associated were 150 or so TCR beta chains. Rarity marked most TCR sequences, yet some public TCRs occurred in many donors.

V shed 1 base, J shed 4 bases, and the junction held 10 bases outside the gene matches. CDR1 is SGHNT and CDR2 is YENEEA in the germline V gene. The CDR3 is 17 amino acids. On this clone: The antigen remains undetermined.

TCRdb keeps only in-frame clones here, not all; method: immunoSEQ multiplex PCR. The table lists approximately 120,000 clones, 70% to 90% of them singletons, with approximately 2% in the top ten. Separation from the approximately 660-subject first cohort characterized the approximately 120-subject validation cohort, to which the donors belonged. Sequences were obtained from PBMCs. The clonotype was recovered from a woman younger than 35 in good health and CMV-seronegative. This rearrangement joins TRBV11-3 to TRBJ2-1; 7 bases map to TRBD2. The CDR3: CASSLGWGSSGYNEQFF. CDR3 nucleotides: TGTGCCAGCAGCTTAGGATGGGGGTCTAGCGGATACAATGAGCAGTTCTTC.